This T cell receptor (beta chain) was retrieved from a study of molecular identifiers for immune sequencing clone quantification. Trimming at V came to 0 bases and at J to 7 bases, leaving 7 bases not matched to a gene. The CDR3 has 16 residues. From germline, CDR1 is MNHEY and CDR2 SVGAGI. This clonotype was counted many times. The authors built bulk TCR libraries by previously described methods with listed TCR primers. TCRdb reanalysed the PCR reads using MiXCR and keeps one entry per CDR3 protein. Here the sample spans some 650,000 distinct CDR3 sequences, just under 20% being singletons. Sorting recovered naive CD8 T cells on a CD8+CD4-CCR7+CD45RA+ profile.

The chain has TRBV6-5 and TRBJ2-7; 12 bases line up with TRBD2. Sequencing was performed on naive CD8+ T cells from blood, with Jurkat cell RNA spiked in. Noted subset: FACS-sorted CD8+CD4-CCR7+CD45RA+ naive T cells. The receptor comes from a human donor in good health. Some libraries in this study had Jurkat cell RNA spiked in. CDR3 in amino acids: CASSYSRLAGAGEQYF. CDR3 DNA sequence: TGTGCCAGCAGTTACTCCCGACTAGCGGGGGCGGGTGAGCAGTACTTC.